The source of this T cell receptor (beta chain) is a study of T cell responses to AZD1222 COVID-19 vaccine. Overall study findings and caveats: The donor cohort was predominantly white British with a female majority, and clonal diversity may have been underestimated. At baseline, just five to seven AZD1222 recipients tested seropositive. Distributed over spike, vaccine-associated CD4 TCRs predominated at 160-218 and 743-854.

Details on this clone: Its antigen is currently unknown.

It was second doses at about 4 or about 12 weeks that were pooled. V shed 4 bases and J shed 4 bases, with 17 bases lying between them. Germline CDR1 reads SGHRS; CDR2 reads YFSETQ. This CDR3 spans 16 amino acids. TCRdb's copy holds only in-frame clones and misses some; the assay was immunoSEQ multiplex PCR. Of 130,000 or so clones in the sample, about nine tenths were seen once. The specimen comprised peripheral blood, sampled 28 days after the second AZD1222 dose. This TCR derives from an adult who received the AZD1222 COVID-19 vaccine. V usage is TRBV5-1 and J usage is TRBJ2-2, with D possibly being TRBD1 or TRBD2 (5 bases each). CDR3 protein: CASSRADNAGTGELFF. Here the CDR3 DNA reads TGCGCCAGCAGCAGAGCGGACAATGCGGGCACCGGGGAGCTGTTTTTT.